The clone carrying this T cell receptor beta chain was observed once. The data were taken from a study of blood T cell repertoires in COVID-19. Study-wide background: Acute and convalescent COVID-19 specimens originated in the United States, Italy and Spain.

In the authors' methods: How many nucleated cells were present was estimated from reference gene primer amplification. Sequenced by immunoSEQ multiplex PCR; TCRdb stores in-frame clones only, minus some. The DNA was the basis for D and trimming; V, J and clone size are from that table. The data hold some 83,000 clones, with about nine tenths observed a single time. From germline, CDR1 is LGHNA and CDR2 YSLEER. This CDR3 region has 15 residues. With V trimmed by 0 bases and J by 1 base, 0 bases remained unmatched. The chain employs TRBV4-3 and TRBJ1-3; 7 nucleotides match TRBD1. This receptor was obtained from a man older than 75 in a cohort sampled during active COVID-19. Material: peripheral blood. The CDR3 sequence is CASSQEGQSGNTIYF. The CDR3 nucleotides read TGCGCCAGCAGCCAAGAGGGACAGTCTGGAAACACCATATATTTT.